The text below deals with one T cell receptor beta chain. What it binds is unknown. The data were taken from a study of vaccination and CD4 T cells after COVID-19. Study context: Two doses of either BNT162b2 or mRNA-1273 vaccine went to participants.

The treatment is: approximately 11-day PBMC culture with coronavirus spike peptide pools or control peptides (ViraFEST assay). ViraFEST used peptide pools to expand antigen-specific T cells, then sequenced TCRs. After being plated at two million per well, PBMCs were cultured with approximately 9.8 IU/ml IL-2 and about 10 ug/ml peptide pools. Trimming left V 5 bases short and J 5 bases short, with 13 bases between. Germline assignment: CDR1 SNHLY and CDR2 FYNNEI. The CDR3 totals 14 residues. Oncomine TCR Beta short-read sequencing was applied to DNA from cultured CD4+ T cells. In TCRdb, the PCR reads were re-called with MiXCR into one record per CDR3 protein. This sample yields 12,000 to 15,000 distinct CDR3 sequences, of which about 34% are seen a single time; roughly a third belongs to the top ten.

The sequence derives from a human donor with COVID-19. The gene calls are TRBV2 and TRBJ1-5, with D possibly TRBD1 on 5 matching bases. Sequencing input: cultured CD4+ T cells from blood. In nucleotides, the CDR3 is TGTGCCAGCAGTCCAACCGGGGGGTATCAGCCCCAGCATTTT. This encodes CASSPTGGYQPQHF.